This entry is about one T cell receptor (beta chain). Its antigen remains unidentified. This sample was included in a study of T cell responses to AZD1222 COVID-19 vaccine. General observations from the study: Seropositivity was recorded at baseline in only 6 or 7 AZD1222 recipients.

TCRdb keeps only in-frame clones here, not all; method: immunoSEQ multiplex PCR. Seen here are around 76,000 clones, more than 75% observed once, and the top ten hold roughly an eighth. CDR3 size: 15 residues. V was cut by 4 bases and J by 0 bases, with 10 bases left in between. The germline V gene encodes CDR1 KGHSH and CDR2 LQKENI. The sample here was peripheral blood, taken on day 0 of AZD1222 vaccination. This receptor was identified in an adult in good health. This sequence joins TRBV18 and TRBJ1-3, with TRBD1 as a possible D gene (5 bases). The CDR3: CASSLTGTSGNTIYF. DNA for the CDR3: TGTGCCAGCTCACTCACCGGGACCTCTGGAAACACCATATATTTT.